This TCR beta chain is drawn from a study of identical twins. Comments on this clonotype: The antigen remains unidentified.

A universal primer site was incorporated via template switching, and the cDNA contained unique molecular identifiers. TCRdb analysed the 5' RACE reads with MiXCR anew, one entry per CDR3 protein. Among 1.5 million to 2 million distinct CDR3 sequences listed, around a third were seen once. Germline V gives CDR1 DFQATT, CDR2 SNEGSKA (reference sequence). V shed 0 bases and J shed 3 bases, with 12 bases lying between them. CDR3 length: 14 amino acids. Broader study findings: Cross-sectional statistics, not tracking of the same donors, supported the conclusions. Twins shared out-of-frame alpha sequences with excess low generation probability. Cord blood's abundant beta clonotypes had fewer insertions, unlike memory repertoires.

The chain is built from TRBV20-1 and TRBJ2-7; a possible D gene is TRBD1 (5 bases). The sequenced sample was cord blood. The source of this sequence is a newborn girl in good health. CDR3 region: CSARDEQGGYEQYF. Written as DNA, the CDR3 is TGCAGTGCTAGAGATGAGCAGGGTGGCTACGAGCAGTACTTC.